This T cell receptor beta chain derives from a study of T cells in localized non-small cell lung cancer. Trimming took off 3 bases at V and 3 bases at J, with 9 bases between the two ends. The CDR3 has 14 amino acids. Germline-derived CDR1 and CDR2 are KGHSH and LQKENI. Study results and caveats: Appearing in adjacent lung were a median roughly 57 of the top 100 tumor clones.

Comment on this clone: Its antigen is currently unknown.

Clones were read by immunoSEQ multiplex PCR, and TCRdb kept only the in-frame ones, dropping some. Of 30,000 to 35,000 clones listed, 91% are singletons. Sequencing used peripheral blood mononuclear cells, obtained before any cancer treatment. J is TRBJ2-1 and V is TRBV18; tentative D call: TRBD1 (6 bases). The sequence derives from a female donor over 55 with stage II lung adenocarcinoma. CDR3: CASSPPTGYNEQFF. In DNA, the CDR3 is TGTGCCAGCTCACCCCCGACAGGCTACAATGAGCAGTTCTTC.